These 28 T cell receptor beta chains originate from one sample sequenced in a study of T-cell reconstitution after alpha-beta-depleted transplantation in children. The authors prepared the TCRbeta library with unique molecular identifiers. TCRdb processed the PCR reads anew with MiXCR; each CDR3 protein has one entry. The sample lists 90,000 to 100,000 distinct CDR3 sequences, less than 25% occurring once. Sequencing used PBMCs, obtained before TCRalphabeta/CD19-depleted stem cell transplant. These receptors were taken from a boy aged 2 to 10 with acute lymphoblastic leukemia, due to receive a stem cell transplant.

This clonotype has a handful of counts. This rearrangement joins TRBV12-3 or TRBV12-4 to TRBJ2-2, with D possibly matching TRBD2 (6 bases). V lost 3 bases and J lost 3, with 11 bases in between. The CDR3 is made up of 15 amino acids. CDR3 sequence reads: CASSFEWRDTGELFF. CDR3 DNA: TGTGCCAGCAGTTTTGAGTGGAGGGACACCGGGGAGCTGTTTTTT.

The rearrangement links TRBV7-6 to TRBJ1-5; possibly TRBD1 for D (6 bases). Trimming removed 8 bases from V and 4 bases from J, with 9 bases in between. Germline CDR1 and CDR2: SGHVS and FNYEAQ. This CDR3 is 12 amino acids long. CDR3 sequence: CASQGRNQPQHF. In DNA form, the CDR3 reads TGTGCCAGCCAGGGGCGAAATCAGCCCCAGCATTTT.

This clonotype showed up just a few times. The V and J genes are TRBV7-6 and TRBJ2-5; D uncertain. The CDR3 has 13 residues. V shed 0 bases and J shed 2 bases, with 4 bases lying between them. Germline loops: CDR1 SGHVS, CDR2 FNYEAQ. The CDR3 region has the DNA TGTGCCAGCAGCTTAGCGCGGCAAGAGACCCAGTACTTC. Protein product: CASSLARQETQYF.

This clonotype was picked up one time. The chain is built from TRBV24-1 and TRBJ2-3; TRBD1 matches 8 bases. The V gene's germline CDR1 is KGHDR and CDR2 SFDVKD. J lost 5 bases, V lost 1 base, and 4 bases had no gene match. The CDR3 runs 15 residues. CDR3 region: CATSDLGQGGDTQYF. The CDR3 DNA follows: TGTGCCACCAGTGATTTAGGACAGGGTGGAGATACGCAGTATTTT.

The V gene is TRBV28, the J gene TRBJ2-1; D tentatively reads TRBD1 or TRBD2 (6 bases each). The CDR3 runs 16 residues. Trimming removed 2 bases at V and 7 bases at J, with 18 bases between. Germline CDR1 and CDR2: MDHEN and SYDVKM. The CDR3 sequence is CASSLRRGSASNEQFF. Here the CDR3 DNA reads TGTGCCAGCAGTTTAAGGAGGGGGTCAGCGTCAAATGAGCAGTTCTTC.

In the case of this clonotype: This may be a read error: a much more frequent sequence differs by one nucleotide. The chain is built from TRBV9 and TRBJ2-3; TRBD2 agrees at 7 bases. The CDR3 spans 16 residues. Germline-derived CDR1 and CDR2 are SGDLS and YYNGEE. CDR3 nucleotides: TGTACCAGCAGCGTTGAGTCTAGCGGCCTCACAGATACGCAGTATTTT. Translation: CTSSVESSGLTDTQYF.

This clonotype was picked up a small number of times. Here the CDR3 reads CASSHTGTGANVLTF. CDR3 nucleotide sequence: TGTGCCAGCAGCCACACAGGGACTGGGGCCAACGTCCTGACTTTC. The rearrangement links TRBV28 to TRBJ2-6; D might be TRBD1 (6 bases). There are 15 residues in the CDR3. Germline-derived CDR1 and CDR2 are MDHEN and SYDVKM. Trimming took off 6 bases at V and 2 bases at J, with 11 bases between the two ends.

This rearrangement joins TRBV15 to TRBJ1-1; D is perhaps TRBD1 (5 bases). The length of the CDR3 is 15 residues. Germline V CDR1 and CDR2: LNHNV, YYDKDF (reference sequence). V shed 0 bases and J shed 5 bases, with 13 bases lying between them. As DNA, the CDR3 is TGTGCCACCAGCAGAGATCTCCAGGGTCAAACTGAAGCTTTCTTT. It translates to CATSRDLQGQTEAFF.

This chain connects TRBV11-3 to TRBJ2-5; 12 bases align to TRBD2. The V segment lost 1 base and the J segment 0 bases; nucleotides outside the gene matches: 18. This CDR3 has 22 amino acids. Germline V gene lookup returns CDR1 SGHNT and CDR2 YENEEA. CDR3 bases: TGTGCCAGCAGCTTAGTCCCTCGTGGAGAAAGGACTAGCGGGAAGTACCAAGAGACCCAGTACTTC. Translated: CASSLVPRGERTSGKYQETQYF. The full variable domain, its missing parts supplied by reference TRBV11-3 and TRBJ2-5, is EAGVVQSPRYKIIEKKQPVAFWCNPISGHNTLYWYLQNLGQGPELLIRYENEEAVDDSQLPKDRFSAERLKGVDSTLKIQPAELGDSAVYLCASSLVPRGERTSGKYQETQYFGPGTRLLVL.

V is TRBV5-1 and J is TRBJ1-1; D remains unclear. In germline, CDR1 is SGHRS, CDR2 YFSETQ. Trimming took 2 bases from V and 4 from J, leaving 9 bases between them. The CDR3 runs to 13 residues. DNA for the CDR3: TGCGCCAGCAGCTTACGGGCTTCCACTGAAGCTTTCTTT. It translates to CASSLRASTEAFF.

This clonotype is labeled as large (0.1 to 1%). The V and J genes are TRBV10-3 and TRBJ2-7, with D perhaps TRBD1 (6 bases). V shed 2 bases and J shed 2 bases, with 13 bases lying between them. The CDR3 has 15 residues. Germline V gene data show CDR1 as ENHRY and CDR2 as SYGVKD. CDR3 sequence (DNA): TGTGCCATCAGTGAGCCCGGACAGCCACCCTACGAGCAGTACTTC. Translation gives CAISEPGQPPYEQYF.

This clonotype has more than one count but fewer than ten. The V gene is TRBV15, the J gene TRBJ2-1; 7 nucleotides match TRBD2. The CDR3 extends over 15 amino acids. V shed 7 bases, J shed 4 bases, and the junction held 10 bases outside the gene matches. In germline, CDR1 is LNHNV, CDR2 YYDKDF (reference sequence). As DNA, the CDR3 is TGTGCCACCAACTCCCGGGACTACCAATACAATGAGCAGTTCTTC. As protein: CATNSRDYQYNEQFF.

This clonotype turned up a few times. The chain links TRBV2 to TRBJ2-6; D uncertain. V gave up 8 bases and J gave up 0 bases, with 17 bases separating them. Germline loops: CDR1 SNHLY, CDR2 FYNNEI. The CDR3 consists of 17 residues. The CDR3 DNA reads TGTGCCAGCGTAGAGACAATGCAAGGCTCTGGGGCCAACGTCCTGACTTTC. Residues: CASVETMQGSGANVLTF. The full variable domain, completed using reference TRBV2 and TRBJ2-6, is EPEVTQTPSHQVTQMGQEVILRCVPISNHLYFYWYRQILGQKVEFLVSFYNNEISEKSEIFDDQFSVERPDGSNFTLKIRSTKLEDSAMYFCASVETMQGSGANVLTFGAGSRLTVL.

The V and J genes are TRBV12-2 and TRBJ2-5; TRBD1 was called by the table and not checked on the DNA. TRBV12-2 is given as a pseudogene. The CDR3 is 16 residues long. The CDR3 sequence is CASRLPPGTGQETQYF. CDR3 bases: TGTGCAAGTCGCTTACCACCCGGGACAGGCCAAGAGACCCAGTACTTC.

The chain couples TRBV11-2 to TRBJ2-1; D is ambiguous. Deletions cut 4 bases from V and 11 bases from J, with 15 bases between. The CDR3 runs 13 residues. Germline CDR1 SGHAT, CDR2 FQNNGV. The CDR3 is CASSSARKIQQFF. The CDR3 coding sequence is TGTGCCAGCAGCTCAGCACGTAAAATACAGCAGTTCTTC.

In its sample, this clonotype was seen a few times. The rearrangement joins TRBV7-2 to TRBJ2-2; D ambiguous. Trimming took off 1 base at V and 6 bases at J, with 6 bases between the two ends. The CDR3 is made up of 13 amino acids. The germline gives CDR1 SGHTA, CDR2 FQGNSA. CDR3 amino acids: CASSLVVAGELFF. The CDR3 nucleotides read TGTGCCAGCAGCTTAGTTGTGGCCGGGGAGCTGTTTTTT.

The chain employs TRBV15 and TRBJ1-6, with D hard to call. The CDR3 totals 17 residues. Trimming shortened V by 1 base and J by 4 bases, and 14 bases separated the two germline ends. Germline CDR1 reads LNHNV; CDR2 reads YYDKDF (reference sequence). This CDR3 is CATSRGGIIGYNSPLHF. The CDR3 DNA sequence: TGTGCCACCAGCAGAGGAGGGATCATCGGGTATAATTCACCCCTCCACTTT.

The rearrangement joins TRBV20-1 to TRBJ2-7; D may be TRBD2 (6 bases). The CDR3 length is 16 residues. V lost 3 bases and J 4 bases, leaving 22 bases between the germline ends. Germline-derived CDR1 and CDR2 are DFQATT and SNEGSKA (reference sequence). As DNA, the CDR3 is TGCAGTGCTAGTCCCCTTCGAGCGGAGGGGCAATACGAGCAGTACTTC. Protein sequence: CSASPLRAEGQYEQYF.

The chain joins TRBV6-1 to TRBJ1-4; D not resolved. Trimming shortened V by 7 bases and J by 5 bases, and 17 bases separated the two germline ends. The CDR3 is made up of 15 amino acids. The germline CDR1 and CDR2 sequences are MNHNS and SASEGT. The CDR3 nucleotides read TGTGCCAGCAAGGGTGGGCAAGTAGTCAATGAAAAACTGTTTTTT. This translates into CASKGGQVVNEKLFF.

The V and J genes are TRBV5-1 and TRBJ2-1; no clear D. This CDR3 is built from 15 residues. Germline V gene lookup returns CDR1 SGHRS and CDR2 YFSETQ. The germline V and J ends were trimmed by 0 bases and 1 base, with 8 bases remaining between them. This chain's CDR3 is CASSLEARSYNEQFF. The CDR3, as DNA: TGCGCCAGCAGCTTGGAAGCGCGATCCTACAATGAGCAGTTCTTC.

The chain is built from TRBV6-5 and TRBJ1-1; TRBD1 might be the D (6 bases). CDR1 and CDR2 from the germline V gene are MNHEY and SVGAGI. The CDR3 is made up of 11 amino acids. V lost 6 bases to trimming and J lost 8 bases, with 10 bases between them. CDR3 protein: CASSNGGEAFF. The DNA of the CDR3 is TGTGCCAGCAGCAACGGGGGCGAAGCTTTCTTT.

The CDR3 spells CASSFSAGVNEKLFF. CDR3 DNA sequence: TGCGCCAGCAGCTTTTCCGCAGGGGTCAATGAAAAACTGTTTTTT. The chain has TRBV5-1 and TRBJ1-4; possibly TRBD1 for D (6 bases). CDR3 length: 15 residues. Germline V gene sequence: CDR1 SGHRS, CDR2 YFSETQ. V was shortened by 2 bases and J by 5 bases, with 13 bases between the two germline ends.

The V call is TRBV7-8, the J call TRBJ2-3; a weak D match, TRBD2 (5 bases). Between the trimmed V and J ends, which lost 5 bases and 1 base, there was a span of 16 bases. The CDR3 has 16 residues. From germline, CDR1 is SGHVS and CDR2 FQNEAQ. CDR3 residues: CASSTRPGTGTDTQYF. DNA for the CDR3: TGTGCCAGCAGCACTAGACCTGGAACTGGCACAGATACGCAGTATTTT.

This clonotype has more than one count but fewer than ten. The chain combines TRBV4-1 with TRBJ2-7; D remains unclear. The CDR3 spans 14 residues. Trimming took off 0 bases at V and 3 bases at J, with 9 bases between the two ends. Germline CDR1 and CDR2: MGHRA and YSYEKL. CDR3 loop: CASSQDGKYYEQYF. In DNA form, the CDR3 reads TGCGCCAGCAGCCAAGATGGGAAGTACTACGAGCAGTACTTC.

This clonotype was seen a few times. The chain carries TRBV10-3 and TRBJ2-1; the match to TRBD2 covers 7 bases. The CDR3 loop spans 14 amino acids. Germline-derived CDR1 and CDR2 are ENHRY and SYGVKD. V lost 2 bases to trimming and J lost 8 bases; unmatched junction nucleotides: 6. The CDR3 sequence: CAISEDGRLDEQFF. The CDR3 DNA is TGTGCCATCAGTGAGGACGGGAGGCTCGATGAGCAGTTCTTC.

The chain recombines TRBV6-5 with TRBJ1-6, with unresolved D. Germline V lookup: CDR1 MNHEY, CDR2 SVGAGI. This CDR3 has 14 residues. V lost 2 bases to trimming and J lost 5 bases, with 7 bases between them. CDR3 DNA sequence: TGTGCCAGCAGTTACGCTACTCATAATTCACCCCTCCACTTT. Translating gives CASSYATHNSPLHF.

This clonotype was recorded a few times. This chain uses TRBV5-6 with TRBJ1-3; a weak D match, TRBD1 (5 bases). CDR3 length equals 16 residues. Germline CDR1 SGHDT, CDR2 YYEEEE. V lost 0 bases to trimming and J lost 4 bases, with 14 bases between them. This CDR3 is CASSLVRDVVGNTIYF. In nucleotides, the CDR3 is TGTGCCAGCAGCTTGGTCAGGGACGTCGTCGGAAACACCATATATTTT. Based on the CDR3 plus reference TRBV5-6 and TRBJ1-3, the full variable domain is DAGVTQSPTHLIKTRGQQVTLRCSPKSGHDTVSWYQQALGQGPQFIFQYYEEEERQRGNFPDRFSGHQFPNYSSELNVNALLLGDSALYLCASSLVRDVVGNTIYFGEGSWLTVV.

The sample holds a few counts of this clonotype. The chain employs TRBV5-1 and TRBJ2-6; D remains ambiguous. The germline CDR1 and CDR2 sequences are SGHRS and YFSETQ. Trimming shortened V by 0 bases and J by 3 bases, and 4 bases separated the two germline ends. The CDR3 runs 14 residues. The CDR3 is CASSLVSGANVLTF. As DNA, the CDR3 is TGCGCCAGCAGCTTGGTTAGTGGGGCCAACGTCCTGACTTTC.